The rows below give T cell receptor beta chains drawn from one sample of a study of CD8+ T cells in alopecia areata. The data were produced by immunoSEQ multiplex PCR, yet TCRdb's version contains in-frame clones alone and is incomplete. The top ten clones hold around 3.9% of a sample with 200,000 to 250,000 clones, 55% to 70% of them seen once. Sequenced material: CD4+ T cells sorted from blood, taken at week 4, from a patient treated with tofacitinib. The receptors shown here come from a human donor with alopecia areata. The CDR3 runs from the conserved cysteine through the conserved F or W. The D gene is left open where the match is weak. For some rows the clone size is stated as once, few or many, or as a class when expanded; others skip it.

cdr3_length	v_call	j_call	clone_size	d_call	cdr3_nt	cdr3_aa
16	TRBV9	TRBJ2-5	.	TRBD2	TGTGCCAGCAGTGTGGGGACTAGCGGAGTTCAAGAGACCCAGTACTTC	CASSVGTSGVQETQYF
14	TRBV2	TRBJ2-1	.	TRBD2	TGTGCCACCAGAGCGGGAAGCTCCTACAATGAGCAGTTCTTC	CATRAGSSYNEQFF
13	TRBV29-1	TRBJ1-1	.	.	TGCAGCGTCACACAGGGCATGAACACTGAAGCTTTCTTT	CSVTQGMNTEAFF
17	TRBV18	TRBJ1-1	.	TRBD1	TGTGCCAGCTCACCCCCCCAGACAGGGGCCATGAACACTGAAGCTTTCTTT	CASSPPQTGAMNTEAFF
13	TRBV18	TRBJ1-2	.	.	TGTGCCAGCTCACCATCTACAGATTATGGCTACACCTTC	CASSPSTDYGYTF
16	TRBV5-1	TRBJ2-7	.	.	TGCGCCAGCAGCTTGAGAGGCGGGGTCCAACCCTACGAGCAGTACTTC	CASSLRGGVQPYEQYF
11	TRBV6-5	TRBJ2-1	few	.	TGTGCCAGCGGTTCAAACAATGAGCAGTTCTTC	CASGSNNEQFF
15	TRBV2	TRBJ1-5	.	.	TGTGCCAGCAGTGAAGATGCGGGCATCAATCAGCCCCAGCATTTT	CASSEDAGINQPQHF
12	TRBV7-3	TRBJ2-6	.	.	TGTGCCAGCAGCTACGGGGCCAACGTCCTGACTTTC	CASSYGANVLTF
11	TRBV19	TRBJ2-1	.	.	TGTGCCAGTAGTAGTTACAATGAGCAGTTCTTC	CASSSYNEQFF
14	TRBV18	TRBJ1-1	.	.	TGTGCCAGCTCGCCCCGGGGGGAGAACACTGAAGCTTTCTTT	CASSPRGENTEAFF
14	TRBV5-6	TRBJ1-2	.	.	TGTGCCAGCAGCTTGGACCAGGGATACTATGGCTACACCTTC	CASSLDQGYYGYTF
15	TRBV7-2	TRBJ2-1	.	.	TGTGCCAGCAGCTTAGACCGGGGGTCGCAAAATGAGCAGTTCTTC	CASSLDRGSQNEQFF
15	TRBV9	TRBJ2-5	once	TRBD2	TGTGCCAGCAGCCCCCGAGCCGGGACTAGCGGGCCTCTACACTTC	CASSPRAGTSGPLHF
10	TRBV29-1	TRBJ1-1	once	.	TGCAGCGTCGCGAACACAGAAGCTTTCTTT	CSVANTEAFF
13	TRBV7-9	TRBJ1-1	.	TRBD1	TGTGCCATCAACTCAGGGGGAGGCACTGAAGCTTTCTTT	CAINSGGGTEAFF
14	TRBV19	TRBJ2-1	few	.	TGTGCCAGTAGTACCGCGACAGGCCGACCTGAGCAGTTCTTC	CASSTATGRPEQFF
14	TRBV30	TRBJ2-3	.	.	TGTGCCTGGAGAGAGGGCCTGAGCACAGATACGCAGTATTTT	CAWREGLSTDTQYF
12	TRBV2	TRBJ1-4	.	.	TGTGCCAGCAGTGTGGCCTTTGAAAAACTGTTTTTT	CASSVAFEKLFF
13	TRBV4-1	TRBJ1-2	.	TRBD1	TGCGCCAGCAGCCAAGATCAGGGGGAAGGCTACACCTTC	CASSQDQGEGYTF
13	TRBV5-1	TRBJ2-7	.	.	TGCGCCAGCAGCCTCGGGACCCTCTACGAGCAGTACTTC	CASSLGTLYEQYF
11	TRBV14	TRBJ1-4	few	.	TGTGCCAGCGGGAAGAATGAAAAACTGTTTTTT	CASGKNEKLFF
13	TRBV15	TRBJ1-6	few	.	TGTGCCACCAGCCCTGCATATAATTCACCCCTCCACTTT	CATSPAYNSPLHF
11	TRBV29-1	TRBJ1-1	.	.	TGCAGCGTTGTGCAGTACACTGAAGCTTTCTTT	CSVVQYTEAFF
11	TRBV20-1	TRBJ1-2	few	TRBD1	TGCAGTGCTCTAGACAGGGATGGCTACACCTTC	CSALDRDGYTF
12	TRBV29-1	TRBJ1-2	.	.	TGCAGCGTTGAGGGTTCGGGTAATGGCTACACCTTC	CSVEGSGNGYTF
13	TRBV30	TRBJ1-1	few	.	TGTGCCTGGAGTATTCAAGGGGACACTGAAGCTTTCTTT	CAWSIQGDTEAFF
13	TRBV29-1	TRBJ2-2	.	.	TGCAGCGTTGCGTTCACGAACACCGGGGAGCTGTTTTTT	CSVAFTNTGELFF
12	TRBV29-1	TRBJ1-2	.	TRBD1	TGCAGCGGTGGAGGGCAGGGGGGTGGCTACACCTTC	CSGGGQGGGYTF
12	TRBV29-1	TRBJ2-5	.	.	TGCAGCGTTGAAAAGGATGCAGAGACCCAGTACTTC	CSVEKDAETQYF
15	TRBV5-1	TRBJ2-1	.	TRBD2	TGCGCCAGCAGCCCGGGGGGGGGCGCGGAATATGAGCAGTTCTTC	CASSPGGGAEYEQFF
13	TRBV7-2	TRBJ2-7	once	TRBD1	TGTGCCAGCAGCCCGGACAGGGGGCGCGAGCAGTACTTC	CASSPDRGREQYF
13	TRBV29-1	TRBJ2-1	.	.	TGCAGCGTTGTGGGACGTTCTGTGGGTGAGCAGTTCTTC	CSVVGRSVGEQFF
16	TRBV7-8	TRBJ2-7	few	.	TGTGCCAGCAGCTTAGCACGTCACCCCAAGGCGGGGGAGCAGTACTTC	CASSLARHPKAGEQYF
11	TRBV20-1	TRBJ2-1	.	.	TGCAGTGCCACACCACTCAATGAGCAGTTCTTC	CSATPLNEQFF
16	TRBV5-4	TRBJ2-1	.	TRBD2	TGTGCCAGCAGTGGACTAGCGGGGGGCCGCCTAAAAGAGCAGTTCTTC	CASSGLAGGRLKEQFF
17	TRBV7-9	TRBJ2-7	few	TRBD2	TGTGCCAGCAGCCTCCTCGGACTAGCGGGGGATCCCTACGAGCAGTACTTC	CASSLLGLAGDPYEQYF
14	TRBV19	TRBJ1-4	.	.	TGTGCCAGTAGTAACCACAGGGTTGAAGAAAAACTGTTTTTT	CASSNHRVEEKLFF
16	TRBV23-1	TRBJ1-1	.	.	TGCGCCATCTTCACAGGGCCCCATTTGAGGAACACTGAAGCTTTCTTT	CAIFTGPHLRNTEAFF
13	TRBV7-2	TRBJ1-5	many	.	TGTGCCAGCAGCCTCGACAGTAATCAGCCCCAGCATTTT	CASSLDSNQPQHF
16	TRBV7-3	TRBJ2-3	.	TRBD2	TGTGCCAGCAGCCCCGGGACTAGCAGGTCCACAGATACGCAGTATTTT	CASSPGTSRSTDTQYF
15	TRBV4-3	TRBJ2-1	few	TRBD1	TGCGCCAGCAGCCAAGGAGACAGGGCCCGCAATGAGCAGTTCTTC	CASSQGDRARNEQFF
14	TRBV6-6	TRBJ1-5	.	TRBD1	TGTGCCAGCAGAAGAGGACAGGCTGTTGGGCCCCAGCATTTT	CASRRGQAVGPQHF
14	TRBV6-5	TRBJ2-3	few	.	TGTGCCAGCAGTTACGGCAGGGGCACAGATACGCAGTATTTT	CASSYGRGTDTQYF
12	TRBV7-6	TRBJ2-7	.	.	TGTGCCAGCAGCCGGGACTCCCCCGAGCAGTACTTC	CASSRDSPEQYF
10	TRBV29-1	TRBJ2-5	.	.	TGCAGCGTTGGGGCGGAGACCCAGTACTTC	CSVGAETQYF
14	TRBV7-2	TRBJ1-1	few	.	TGTGCCAGCAGCCCACAGGGAAGGCGCACTGAAGCTTTCTTT	CASSPQGRRTEAFF
14	TRBV21-1	TRBJ1-2	.	.	TGTGCCAGCAGCAAATCTAGCCCAAGCTGTGGCTACACCTTC	CASSKSSPSCGYTF
15	TRBV4-3	TRBJ2-3	once	.	TGCGCCAGCAGCGCCGATGTATCAGGGACAGATACGCAGTATTTT	CASSADVSGTDTQYF
13	TRBV29-1	TRBJ1-1	few	.	TGCAGCGTAGACAGCTTTATGAACACTGAAGCTTTCTTT	CSVDSFMNTEAFF
12	TRBV30	TRBJ1-4	.	.	TGTGCTGCCAGGGCGGTTTCTGAAAAACTGTTTTTT	CAARAVSEKLFF
14	TRBV30	TRBJ2-2	.	TRBD1	TGTGCCTGGAAAGGACAGGGGTTTACCGGGGAGCTGTTTTTT	CAWKGQGFTGELFF
13	TRBV2	TRBJ1-6	.	.	TGTGCCAGCAGTGAACGGCATAATTCACCCCTCCACTTT	CASSERHNSPLHF
12	TRBV27	TRBJ1-1	.	.	TGTGCCAGCAGTCCATTGGGCCAACGGGCTTTCTTT	CASSPLGQRAFF
14	TRBV15	TRBJ1-1	.	.	TGTGCCACCAGCAGAGCGGGGGTTGGGACTGAAGCTTTCTTT	CATSRAGVGTEAFF
16	TRBV5-1	TRBJ2-2	.	TRBD1	TGCGCCAGCAGCTTGAGACAGGGAGACAACACCGGGGAGCTGTTTTTT	CASSLRQGDNTGELFF
15	TRBV5-4	TRBJ1-2	.	TRBD1	TGTGCCAGCAGCCAGAAGGTGGACAGGAACTATGGCTACACCTTC	CASSQKVDRNYGYTF